Each of the 10 T cell receptor beta chains below was sequenced from the same sample in a study of T cell responses to AZD1222 COVID-19 vaccine. The data were produced by immunoSEQ multiplex PCR, yet TCRdb's version contains in-frame clones alone and is incomplete. The sample lists 80,000 to 100,000 clones, around nine tenths occurring once. This specimen was peripheral blood, taken on day 0 of AZD1222 vaccination. The receptors come from an adult in good health.

The chain uses TRBV12-3 or TRBV12-4 and TRBJ2-7; D ambiguous. V lost 1 base, J lost 5 bases, and 6 bases lay in between. This CDR3 contains 12 residues. The CDR3: CASSLVWDEQYF. The CDR3, as DNA: TGTGCCAGCAGTTTAGTCTGGGACGAGCAGTACTTC.

The rearrangement links TRBV21-1 to TRBJ1-1; the table names TRBD1, a call not compared with the DNA. TRBV21-1 is a documented pseudogene. CDR3 size: 16 residues. CDR3 DNA: TGTGCCAGCAGCAAAATTACTGGGACAGGGGCTACTGAAGCTTTCTTT. Protein: CASSKITGTGATEAFF.

This chain connects TRBV6-5 to TRBJ1-1; TRBD1 agrees at 7 bases. This CDR3 is built from 15 residues. The junction had 8 bases not matched to a gene; V was cut back by 7 bases and J by 0 bases. Germline V lookup: CDR1 MNHEY, CDR2 SVGAGI. The CDR3 sequence: CASTTGDRMNTEAFF. DNA for the CDR3: TGTGCCAGCACCACGGGGGACAGAATGAACACTGAAGCTTTCTTT.

This clone was picked up one time. CDR3 protein: CASSLQGARSPLHF. In nucleotides, the CDR3 is TGTGCCAGCAGCTTGCAGGGGGCACGGTCACCCCTCCACTTT. V is TRBV5-8 and J is TRBJ1-6, with 8 nucleotides matching TRBD1. Per the germline V gene, CDR1 is SGHTS and CDR2 is YDEGEE. Germline trimming cut 1 base from V and 10 bases from J; bases unmatched to any gene: 4. There are 14 residues in the CDR3.

The CDR3 bases are TGTGCCAGCAGTATAGGACGGATGAACACTGAAGCTTTCTTT. It specifies CASSIGRMNTEAFF. This rearrangement joins TRBV27 to TRBJ1-1; D unclear. The CDR3 sequence is 14 residues long. Trimming removed 5 bases from V and 0 bases from J, with 10 bases in between. Germline V gives CDR1 MNHEY, CDR2 SMNVEV (reference sequence).

This rearrangement joins TRBV18 to TRBJ2-7; 7 bases are a match to TRBD1. With 6 bases clipped from V and 3 bases from J, the junction kept 8 bases outside the gene matches. The CDR3 is 14 amino acids. The germline V gene has CDR1 KGHSH and CDR2 LQKENI. In nucleotides, the CDR3 is TGTGCCAGCTCCCCCGGGACAGAATTCTACGAGCAGTACTTC. Amino acid sequence: CASSPGTEFYEQYF.

Written as DNA, the CDR3 is TGTGCCAGCAGTTACTCGGGAAAGGAAGCTTTCTTT. The encoded protein is CASSYSGKEAFF. V is TRBV6-5 and J is TRBJ1-1; D ambiguous. V lost 0 bases to trimming and J lost 8 bases, with 7 bases between them. This CDR3 comprises 12 residues. The germline gives CDR1 MNHEY, CDR2 SVGAGI.

This sequence joins TRBV15 and TRBJ2-7; weak D call: TRBD2 (5 bases). Germline V lookup: CDR1 LNHNV, CDR2 YYDKDF (reference sequence). Trimming left V 4 bases short and J 0 bases short, with 10 bases between. CDR3 length: 14 residues. In DNA, the CDR3 is TGTGCCACCAGCAAATGGACTGACTCCTACGAGCAGTACTTC. This translates into CATSKWTDSYEQYF.

The CDR3 region is CASSPVAAGSGTEAFF. The CDR3 DNA follows: TGCGCCAGCAGCCCGGTGGCGGCGGGGAGCGGGACTGAAGCTTTCTTT. V usage is TRBV5-1 and J usage is TRBJ1-1; D uncertain. This CDR3 region has 16 residues. CDR1 SGHRS and CDR2 YFSETQ come from the germline V gene. V was shortened by 4 bases and J by 5 bases, with 21 bases between the two germline ends.

The V gene is TRBV24-1, the J gene TRBJ2-2; TRBD1 agrees at 11 bases. The J segment lost 5 bases and the V segment lost 9 bases, leaving 4 bases of the junction unmatched. In germline, CDR1 is KGHDR, CDR2 SFDVKD. The CDR3 extends over 14 amino acids. The CDR3 is CATWTGGRTGELFF. The CDR3 coding sequence is TGTGCCACCTGGACAGGGGGCCGGACCGGGGAGCTGTTTTTT.